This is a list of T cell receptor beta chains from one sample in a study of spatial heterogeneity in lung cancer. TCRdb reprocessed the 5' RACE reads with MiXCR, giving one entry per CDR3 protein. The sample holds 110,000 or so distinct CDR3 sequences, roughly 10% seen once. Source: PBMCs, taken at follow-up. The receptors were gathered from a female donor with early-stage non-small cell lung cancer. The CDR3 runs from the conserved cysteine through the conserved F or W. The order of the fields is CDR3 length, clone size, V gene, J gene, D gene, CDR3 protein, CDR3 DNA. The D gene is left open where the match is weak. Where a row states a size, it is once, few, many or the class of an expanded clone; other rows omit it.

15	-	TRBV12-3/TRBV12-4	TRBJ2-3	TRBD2	CASSPRRESTDTQYF	TGTGCCAGCAGTCCACGGCGGGAGAGCACAGATACGCAGTATTTT
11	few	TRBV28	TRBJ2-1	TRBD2	CASSSGGGPFF	TGTGCCAGCAGTTCTGGGGGAGGGCCGTTCTTC
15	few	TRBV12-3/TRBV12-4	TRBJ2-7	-	CASSLLQGNYYEQYF	TGTGCCAGCAGTTTGCTTCAAGGGAATTACTACGAGCAGTACTTC
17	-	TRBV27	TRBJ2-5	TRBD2	CASSSDVAREGPETQYF	TGTGCCAGCAGTTCGGATGTAGCACGGGAGGGCCCGGAGACCCAGTACTTC
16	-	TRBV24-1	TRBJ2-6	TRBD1	CATGTGSTTGANVLTF	TGTGCCACCGGGACAGGGAGTACGACAGGGGCCAACGTCCTGACTTTC
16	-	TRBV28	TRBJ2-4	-	CASRAGSAGRKNIQYF	TGTGCCAGCAGGGCGGGGTCAGCAGGGAGAAAAAACATTCAGTACTTC
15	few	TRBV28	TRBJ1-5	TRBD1	CASSLWDRGNQPQHF	TGTGCCAGCAGTTTGTGGGACAGGGGTAATCAGCCCCAGCATTTT
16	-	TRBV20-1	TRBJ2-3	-	CSARGGLAYSTDTQYF	TGCAGTGCTAGAGGTGGCCTAGCCTATAGCACAGATACGCAGTATTTT
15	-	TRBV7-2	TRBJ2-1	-	CASSLDTGSYNEQFF	TGTGCCAGCAGCTTAGATACAGGGAGCTACAATGAGCAGTTCTTC
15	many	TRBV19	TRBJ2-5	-	CASSARPGISETQYF	TGTGCCAGTAGTGCTCGCCCAGGGATTTCAGAGACCCAGTACTTC
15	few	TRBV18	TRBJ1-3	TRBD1	CASSPGTDSRNTIYF	TGTGCCAGCTCACCAGGGACAGACTCCCGAAACACCATATATTTT
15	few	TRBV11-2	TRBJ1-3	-	CASSSSDSPGNTIYF	TGTGCCAGCAGCTCATCGGACAGCCCTGGAAACACCATATATTTT